This TCR beta chain was profiled in a study of T cells after yellow fever vaccination. Looked up from germline, CDR1 is SQVTM and CDR2 is ANQGSEA. Trimming at V came to 6 bases and at J to 1 base, leaving 5 bases not matched to a gene. The CDR3 extends over 13 amino acids. TCRdb passed the 5' RACE reads through MiXCR, listing each CDR3 protein once. Of fewer than 450,000 distinct CDR3 sequences in the sample, roughly 8.6% were seen once. This clonotype was obtained from a man aged 18 to 29 who received the YFV17D yellow fever vaccine. This specimen was PBMCs, taken about 41 days after the first yellow fever vaccination. The chain links TRBV29-1 to TRBJ1-2, with 7 bases matching TRBD1. The CDR3 DNA sequence: TGCAGCGTGACGACAGGGATTAACTATGGCTACACCTTC. It codes for CSVTTGINYGYTF.